Shown below are 30 T cell receptor beta chains from a single sample sequenced in a study of graft-versus-host responses after intestinal transplantation. The table came from immunoSEQ multiplex PCR; TCRdb's copy has only in-frame clones and leaves some out. The data show fewer than 150,000 clones, approximately 92% seen once. No antigen has been assigned to these receptors. The sample was unstimulated CD4+ T cells sorted from spleen or lymph node cells, taken before intestinal transplant. The receptors were sampled from a human donor who received an intestinal transplant.

The chain is built from TRBV20-1 and TRBJ2-7, with TRBD2 matching over 7 bases. Trimming cost V 3 bases and J 7 bases; bases outside gene matches: 0. The V gene's germline CDR1 is DFQATT and CDR2 SNEGSKA (reference sequence). The CDR3 loop spans 10 amino acids. CDR3 in amino acids: CSARGGEQYF. As DNA, the CDR3 is TGCAGTGCTAGGGGGGGGGAGCAGTACTTC.

This chain connects TRBV15 to TRBJ2-5; D call uncertain. The V end lost 2 bases, the J end lost 0 bases, and 13 bases lay between the germline ends. Germline values: CDR1 LNHNV, CDR2 YYDKDF (reference sequence). The CDR3 covers 16 residues. The CDR3 reads CATSRRSSSDQETQYF. CDR3 bases: TGTGCCACCAGCAGACGGAGCAGTTCGGACCAAGAGACCCAGTACTTC.

In this sample, this clone turned up once. The chain carries TRBV19 and TRBJ2-7; possibly TRBD2 for D (6 bases). Germline assignment: CDR1 LNHDA and CDR2 SQIVND (reference sequence). The CDR3 covers 14 residues. Trimming pared 3 bases from V and 0 bases from J, leaving 9 bases between. In DNA form, the CDR3 reads TGTGCCAGTAGTATGGGGGGATCCTCCTACGAGCAGTACTTC. Amino acid sequence: CASSMGGSSYEQYF.

The rearrangement joins TRBV2 to TRBJ1-3; possible D gene TRBD1, 5 bases. The V end was cut by 6 bases, the J end by 4 bases, with 19 bases between. Germline assignment: CDR1 SNHLY and CDR2 FYNNEI. The CDR3 covers 16 residues. The CDR3 spells CASRTFAGRVGNTIYF. The CDR3 DNA is TGTGCCAGCAGGACCTTCGCGGGGCGCGTAGGAAACACCATATATTTT.

The CDR3 coding sequence is TGTGCCAGCAGCTTAGGCCCTAGCTCCTACGAGCAGTACTTC. It specifies CASSLGPSSYEQYF. The rearrangement links TRBV7-8 to TRBJ2-7, with D hard to call. V was cut by 1 base and J by 0 bases, with 7 bases left in between. CDR3 length: 14 amino acids. From germline, CDR1 is SGHVS and CDR2 FQNEAQ.

The chain uses TRBV9 and TRBJ1-2; D might be TRBD1 (5 bases). V was shortened by 4 bases and J by 3 bases, with 10 bases between the two germline ends. Germline lookup yields CDR1 SGDLS and CDR2 YYNGEE. The CDR3 covers 13 residues. The CDR3 loop reads CASSQETDYGYTF. In DNA form, the CDR3 reads TGTGCCAGCAGCCAAGAGACAGACTATGGCTACACCTTC.

The rearrangement joins TRBV5-1 to TRBJ2-1, with 8 bases identical to TRBD1. Germline trimming cut 1 base from V and 8 bases from J; bases unmatched to any gene: 5. The CDR3 is 14 amino acids. The germline V gene encodes CDR1 SGHRS and CDR2 YFSETQ. CDR3 amino acids: CASSLSTGADEQFF. The DNA for the CDR3 is TGCGCCAGCAGCTTGTCGACAGGGGCCGATGAGCAGTTCTTC. Filled out from reference TRBV5-1 and TRBJ2-1, the complete variable domain reads KAGVTQTPRYLIKTRGQQVTLSCSPISGHRSVSWYQQTPGQGLQFLFEYFSETQRNKGNFPGRFSGRQFSNSRSEMNVSTLELGDSALYLCASSLSTGADEQFFGPGTRLTVL.

The chain uses TRBV4-1 and TRBJ2-5; the D gene is possibly TRBD2 (8 bases). The J call is in doubt because the DNA end fits TRBJ2-7 better. The CDR3 runs to 17 residues. Germline CDR1 is MGHRA and CDR2 is YSYEKL. CDR3 nucleotide sequence: TGCGCCAGCACCCGGGACAGAGCCCGGGGGGGCCAGAACGAGCAGTACTTC. Translating gives CASTRDRARGGQNEQYF.

This clone was seen once. The J gene is TRBJ1-1, the V gene TRBV11-3; D might be TRBD1 (5 bases). V was trimmed by 2 bases and J by 1 base, leaving 11 bases between them. Germline V CDR1 and CDR2: SGHNT, YENEEA. CDR3 length: 15 residues. In nucleotides, the CDR3 is TGTGCCAGCAGCTTATCTAGGGGTCAGAACACTGAAGCTTTCTTT. Translation gives CASSLSRGQNTEAFF.

The CDR3 coding sequence is TGCGCCAGCAGTGACCCTAGCGGGATGTACCAAGAGACCCAGTACTTC. Protein: CASSDPSGMYQETQYF. The genes are TRBV10-2 and TRBJ2-5, with 9 bases fitting TRBD2. CDR1 is WSHSY and CDR2 is SAAADI in the germline V gene. CDR3 length: 16 amino acids. Losses at the gene ends were 3 bases for V and 0 bases for J; bases not matched to a gene: 5.

This chain links TRBV19 with TRBJ1-3; D unclear. Trimming took off 8 bases at V and 5 bases at J, with 16 bases between the two ends. The CDR3 covers 14 residues. From germline, CDR1 is LNHDA and CDR2 SQIVND (reference sequence). The CDR3 protein is CASSGSRSRNTIYF. CDR3 nucleotides: TGTGCCAGTTCGGGCTCCAGGTCGAGAAACACCATATATTTT. Full variable domain (missing parts from reference TRBV19 and TRBJ1-3): DGGITQSPKYLFRKEGQNVTLSCEQNLNHDAMYWYRQDPGQGLRLIYYSQIVNDFQKGDIAEGYSVSREKKESFPLTVTSAQKNPTAFYLCASSGSRSRNTIYFGEGSWLTVV.

This rearrangement joins TRBV15 to TRBJ1-5; 7 nucleotides line up with TRBD1. CDR1 and CDR2 from the germline V gene are LNHNV and YYDKDF (reference sequence). The CDR3 consists of 17 residues. The V and J ends lost 0 bases and 4 bases, in that order; junction bases with no gene match: 9. CDR3 sequence (DNA): TGTGCCACCAGCAGAGATCAAGTGACAGGGAGGAATCAGCCCCAGCATTTT. Encoded protein: CATSRDQVTGRNQPQHF. The full variable domain, with the rest looked up from reference TRBV15 and TRBJ1-5, is DAMVIQNPRYQVTQFGKPVTLSCSQTLNHNVMYWYQQKSSQAPKLLFHYYDKDFNNEADTPDNFQSRRPNTSFCFLDIRSPGLGDTAMYLCATSRDQVTGRNQPQHFGDGTRLSIL.

The chain is built from TRBV20-1 and TRBJ2-1; D is perhaps TRBD2 (7 bases). The CDR3 covers 11 residues. Trimming took off 6 bases at V and 7 bases at J, with 10 bases between the two ends. Germline lookup yields CDR1 DFQATT and CDR2 SNEGSKA (reference sequence). CDR3: CSAGGANEQFF. The CDR3, as DNA: TGCAGTGCGGGGGGGGCGAATGAGCAGTTCTTC.

This chain joins TRBV4-2 and TRBJ2-1; TRBD2 agrees at 10 bases. The CDR3 runs 16 residues. Unmatched junction bases numbered 8, after V lost 0 bases and J lost 9 bases. CDR1 and CDR2 (germline): LGHNA, YNFKEQ. CDR3 sequence (DNA): TGTGCCAGCAGCCAAGAAGAGCGGGGGGGCGGGGTTGAGCAGTTCTTC. Its protein product is CASSQEERGGGVEQFF.

As to this clone: At one boundary the junction diverges from the germline segment, which might be a read error. The rearrangement links TRBV7-9 to TRBJ2-7; TRBD2 agrees at 8 bases. This CDR3 comprises 16 residues. From germline, CDR1 is SEHNR and CDR2 FQNEAQ (reference sequence). The CDR3 bases are TGTGCCAGCAGCTTACAGGCGGGGGGCCTCTCCCACGAGCAGTACTTC. This codes for CASSLQAGGLSHEQYF.

The V call is TRBV2, the J call TRBJ2-7; D gene unclear. V lost 4 bases to trimming and J lost 4 bases, with 5 bases between them. Per germline, CDR1 SNHLY and CDR2 FYNNEI. The CDR3 has 11 amino acids. CDR3 sequence (DNA): TGTGCCAGCAGTGGGAGATACGAGCAGTACTTC. It is translated as CASSGRYEQYF.

The chain carries TRBV6-5 and TRBJ1-2; 10 bases match TRBD1. Germline V gene sequence: CDR1 MNHEY, CDR2 SVGAGI. V shed 5 bases and J 8 bases; nucleotides not matched to a gene: 2. The CDR3 extends over 12 amino acids. The CDR3 bases are TGTGCCAGCAGTGGACAGGGGGGCGGCTACACCTTC. This gives the protein CASSGQGGGYTF.

This chain joins TRBV6-1 and TRBJ1-5, with 11 bases matching TRBD1. This CDR3 spans 17 amino acids. Germline-derived CDR1 and CDR2 are MNHNS and SASEGT. After removal of 0 bases from V and 6 bases from J, the junction contained 7 bases not matched to a gene. The CDR3 nucleotides are TGTGCCAGCAGTGAAGCGCGGACAGGGGGCTTCGGTCAGCCCCAGCATTTT. Its protein product is CASSEARTGGFGQPQHF.

The V call is TRBV7-9, the J call TRBJ2-1; TRBD2 aligns across 10 bases. This CDR3 spans 17 amino acids. The ends lost 3 bases at V and 11 bases at J; junction bases unmatched: 16. Per germline, CDR1 SEHNR and CDR2 FQNEAQ (reference sequence). The CDR3 sequence is CASSFSFGSGGQSKQFF. CDR3 DNA sequence: TGTGCCAGCAGCTTTTCATTCGGTAGCGGGGGGCAATCTAAGCAGTTCTTC.

The rearrangement links TRBV7-8 to TRBJ1-5; D is unclear. The CDR3 loop spans 14 amino acids. Trimming took off 6 bases at V and 0 bases at J, with 9 bases between the two ends. Looked up from germline, CDR1 is SGHVS and CDR2 is FQNEAQ. In nucleotides, the CDR3 is TGTGCCAGCAGTGAGGCATATAGCAATCAGCCCCAGCATTTT. The encoded protein is CASSEAYSNQPQHF.

The chain recombines TRBV7-2 with TRBJ2-3, with 7 nucleotides matching TRBD2. The germline gives CDR1 SGHTA, CDR2 FQGNSA. Germline trimming cut 4 bases from V and 4 bases from J; bases unmatched to any gene: 14. The CDR3 spans 17 residues. CDR3 coding DNA: TGTGCCAGCAGCTCAACAGCGGTGTGGGGGGGGGCAGATACGCAGTATTTT. This gives the protein CASSSTAVWGGADTQYF.

This chain uses TRBV6-1 with TRBJ1-6; D may be TRBD1 (5 bases). Looked up from germline, CDR1 is MNHNS and CDR2 is SASEGT. V was cut by 4 bases and J by 0 bases, with 16 bases left in between. The CDR3 contains 18 residues. CDR3 region: CASSGGPLRSSYNSPLHF. CDR3 DNA sequence: TGTGCCAGCAGTGGGGGACCCCTAAGGAGCTCCTATAATTCACCCCTCCACTTT.

Only one count was recorded for this clone. The J gene is TRBJ1-6, the V gene TRBV5-6; no reliable D call. This CDR3 is built from 14 residues. CDR1 and CDR2 from the germline V gene are SGHDT and YYEEEE. V lost 4 bases, J lost 5 bases, and 10 bases lay in between. CDR3 sequence (DNA): TGTGCCAGCAGCCTCCCAGGTCATAATTCACCCCTCCACTTT. This sequence encodes CASSLPGHNSPLHF.

The V call is TRBV12-5, the J call TRBJ1-3; D is unresolved. From germline, CDR1 is LGHNT and CDR2 FRNRAP. CDR3 size: 14 residues. V was clipped by 2 bases and J by 2 bases, with 7 bases between them. The CDR3 reads CASGLPGAGNTIYF. The DNA for the CDR3 is TGTGCTAGTGGTTTGCCAGGAGCTGGAAACACCATATATTTT. The variable domain in full, with the rest retrieved from reference TRBV12-5 and TRBJ1-3, is DARVTQTPRHKVTEMGQEVTMRCQPILGHNTVFWYRQTMMQGLELLAYFRNRAPLDDSGMPKDRFSAEMPDATLATLKIQPSEPRDSAVYFCASGLPGAGNTIYFGEGSWLTVV.

A few counts support this clone. J is TRBJ1-1 and V is TRBV10-2; D is undetermined. This CDR3 has 12 amino acids. Trimming removed 6 bases at V and 2 bases at J, with 7 bases between. CDR1 WSHSY and CDR2 SAAADI come from the germline V gene. The CDR3 here is CASRTVNTEAFF. DNA for the CDR3: TGCGCCAGCAGGACGGTAAACACTGAAGCTTTCTTT.

This clone has a single count. The V gene is TRBV9, the J gene TRBJ1-3; the D gene is possibly TRBD1 (5 bases). The germline V and J ends were trimmed by 2 bases and 2 bases, with 14 bases remaining between them. The V gene's germline CDR1 is SGDLS and CDR2 YYNGEE. The CDR3 contains 16 residues. CDR3 loop: CASSVNTGTPGNTIYF. The CDR3 DNA follows: TGTGCCAGCAGCGTCAATACCGGGACTCCTGGAAACACCATATATTTT.

The CDR3 sequence: CASSPRGGSILANYGYTF. The CDR3 region has the DNA TGTGCCAGCAGTCCCAGAGGGGGGAGTATTCTAGCTAACTATGGCTACACCTTC. The rearrangement joins TRBV27 to TRBJ1-2; D is perhaps TRBD1 (6 bases). CDR1 and CDR2 (germline): MNHEY, SMNVEV (reference sequence). V was cut by 5 bases and J by 0 bases, with 22 bases left in between. The CDR3 is 18 amino acids.

The chain recombines TRBV5-1 with TRBJ1-1; the D is unclear. This CDR3 spans 12 amino acids. The V gene's germline CDR1 is SGHRS and CDR2 YFSETQ. Trimming removed 2 bases at V and 5 bases at J, with 7 bases between. CDR3 nucleotide sequence: TGCGCCAGCAGCTTTGACTCGACTGAAGCTTTCTTT. Its translation: CASSFDSTEAFF.

The CDR3 nucleotides read TGTGCTAGTGGGAGATACCAGGGACCATATAATTCACCCCTCCACTTT. Its protein product is CASGRYQGPYNSPLHF. The chain joins TRBV12-5 to TRBJ1-6; perhaps TRBD1 as D (5 bases). This CDR3 comprises 16 residues. Germline V gene sequence: CDR1 LGHNT, CDR2 FRNRAP. Trimming cost V 6 bases and J 4 bases, with 16 bases left between them. The full variable domain, completed using reference TRBV12-5 and TRBJ1-6, is DARVTQTPRHKVTEMGQEVTMRCQPILGHNTVFWYRQTMMQGLELLAYFRNRAPLDDSGMPKDRFSAEMPDATLATLKIQPSEPRDSAVYFCASGRYQGPYNSPLHFGNGTRLTVT.

The rearrangement links TRBV5-5 to TRBJ1-3; a possible D gene is TRBD1 (5 bases). The CDR3 is 16 residues long. Trimming stripped 0 bases from V and 2 bases from J, with 12 bases between. Germline assignment: CDR1 SGHKS and CDR2 YYEKEE (reference sequence). CDR3 sequence: CASSLGQGSAGNTIYF. In DNA form, the CDR3 reads TGTGCCAGCAGCTTGGGGCAGGGATCGGCTGGAAACACCATATATTTT. Full variable domain (outside the CDR3, taken from reference TRBV5-5 and TRBJ1-3): DAGVTQSPTHLIKTRGQQVTLRCSPISGHKSVSWYQQVLGQGPQFIFQYYEKEERGRGNFPDRFSARQFPNYSSELNVNALLLGDSALYLCASSLGQGSAGNTIYFGEGSWLTVV.